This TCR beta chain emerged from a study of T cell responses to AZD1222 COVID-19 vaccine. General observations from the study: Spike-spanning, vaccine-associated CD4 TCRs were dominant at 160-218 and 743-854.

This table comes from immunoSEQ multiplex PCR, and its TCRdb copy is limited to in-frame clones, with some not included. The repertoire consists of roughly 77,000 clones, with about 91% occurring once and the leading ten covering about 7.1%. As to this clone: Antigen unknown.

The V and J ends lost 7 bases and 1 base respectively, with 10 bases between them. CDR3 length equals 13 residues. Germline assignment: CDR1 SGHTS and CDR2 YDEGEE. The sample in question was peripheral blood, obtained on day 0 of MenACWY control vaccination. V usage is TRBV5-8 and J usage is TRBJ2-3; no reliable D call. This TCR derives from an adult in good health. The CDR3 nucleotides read TGTGCCAGCGGCTATTTGGGCACAGATACGCAGTATTTT. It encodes CASGYLGTDTQYF.